Reported below is one TCR beta chain. The sample comes from a study of blood T cell repertoires in COVID-19. About the research overall: Sample material is recorded as cDNA or gDNA derived from T cells, B-cell-depleted T cells, or PBMCs.

Deletions cut 4 bases from V and 2 bases from J, with 20 bases between. The CDR3 extends over 17 amino acids. Germline CDR1 and CDR2: LGHDT and YNNKEL (reference sequence). Assay used: immunoSEQ multiplex PCR; TCRdb lists only in-frame clones, some missing. The sample shows 150,000 to 200,000 clones, approximately 80% of them seen only once. The gene calls are TRBV3-1 (or the pseudogene TRBV3-2) and TRBJ2-5, with TRBD1 as a possible D gene (6 bases). The sample consisted of peripheral blood. The TCR comes from a woman older than 75 with active or convalescent COVID-19. The CDR3 protein is CASSRDTPTGLQETQYF. In DNA form, the CDR3 reads TGTGCCAGCAGCCGAGATACCCCGACAGGATTACAAGAGACCCAGTACTTC.